The 9 T cell receptor beta chains listed next were all sequenced from one sample in a study of blood T cell repertoires in COVID-19. The data were produced by immunoSEQ multiplex PCR, yet TCRdb's version contains in-frame clones alone and is incomplete. The sample has about 190,000 clones, roughly 80% seen once; the top ten hold over 13%. The sample consisted of peripheral blood. All receptors come from a man under 40 with active or convalescent COVID-19.

This chain links TRBV6-1 with TRBJ2-3; perhaps TRBD2 as D (8 bases). Trimming cost V 2 bases and J 5 bases, with 23 bases left between them. Germline assignment: CDR1 MNHNS and CDR2 SASEGT. The CDR3 runs 18 residues. CDR3 region: CASSEMGQIAGWVDTQYF. CDR3 bases: TGTGCCAGCAGTGAAATGGGACAGATAGCGGGATGGGTAGATACGCAGTATTTT.

This chain joins TRBV18 and TRBJ1-3; a possible D gene is TRBD1 (5 bases). Between the trimmed V and J ends, which lost 8 bases and 0 bases, there was a span of 11 bases. This CDR3 spans 14 amino acids. Germline V lookup: CDR1 KGHSH, CDR2 LQKENI. The CDR3 here is CASTRQSSGNTIYF. The CDR3 DNA reads as TGTGCCAGCACTCGACAGAGCTCTGGAAACACCATATATTTT.

In this sample, this clone turned up a few times. The gene calls are TRBV6-1 and TRBJ2-2; TRBD2 matches 10 bases. The V gene's germline CDR1 is MNHNS and CDR2 SASEGT. Trimming cost V 8 bases and J 2 bases; bases outside gene matches: 23. The CDR3 sequence is 21 residues long. The CDR3 here is CASCEGRMRPSGGFNTGELFF. CDR3 DNA: TGTGCCAGCTGCGAAGGGAGAATGAGGCCTAGCGGGGGCTTCAACACCGGGGAGCTGTTTTTT.

This clone has just one count. The chain combines TRBV11-2 with TRBJ2-5; the D gene is possibly TRBD1 (7 bases). The CDR3 totals 15 residues. The germline V gene encodes CDR1 SGHAT and CDR2 FQNNGV. The V and J ends lost 6 bases and 2 bases respectively, with 16 bases between them. CDR3 sequence reads: CASRPQGGQQETQYF. The CDR3, as DNA: TGTGCCAGCAGACCCCAGGGGGGACAGCAAGAGACCCAGTACTTC. Variable domain in full (rest from reference TRBV11-2 and TRBJ2-5): EAGVAQSPRYKIIEKRQSVAFWCNPISGHATLYWYQQILGQGPKLLIQFQNNGVVDDSQLPKDRFSAERLKGVDSTLKIQPAKLEDSAVYLCASRPQGGQQETQYFGPGTRLLVL.

The chain employs TRBV18 and TRBJ1-2; D may be TRBD1 (5 bases). Trimming removed 3 bases from V and 10 bases from J, with 12 bases in between. The length of the CDR3 is 12 residues. Germline loops: CDR1 KGHSH, CDR2 LQKENI. CDR3 bases: TGTGCCAGCTCACCTACGACCAGGGACTACACCTTC. Encoded protein: CASSPTTRDYTF.

V gene TRBV27 combines with J gene TRBJ2-6; tentative D call: TRBD1 (5 bases). The germline V and J ends were trimmed by 0 bases and 0 bases, with 9 bases remaining between them. Germline V gene sequence: CDR1 MNHEY, CDR2 SMNVEV (reference sequence). The CDR3 spans 17 residues. The CDR3 DNA sequence: TGTGCCAGCAGTTTATCGCCAGGGCTCTCTGGGGCCAACGTCCTGACTTTC. It yields the protein CASSLSPGLSGANVLTF.

This chain links TRBV7-9 with TRBJ2-2; unclear D gene. Germline-derived CDR1 and CDR2 are SEHNR and FQNEAQ (reference sequence). Trimming took 4 bases from V and 8 from J, leaving 11 bases between them. The CDR3 spans 13 residues. CDR3 in DNA: TGTGCCAGCAGCTCCTTGTCCCCGGGGGAGCTGTTTTTT. Its protein is CASSSLSPGELFF.

This clone was seen just once. The gene calls are TRBV5-1 and TRBJ2-1; no clear D gene. The CDR3 consists of 13 residues. Germline V gene lookup returns CDR1 SGHRS and CDR2 YFSETQ. Trimming stripped 2 bases from V and 10 bases from J, with 13 bases between. CDR3 amino acids: CASSFSPTEEQFF. The CDR3 DNA sequence: TGCGCCAGCAGCTTCTCCCCTACAGAGGAGCAGTTCTTC.

The chain carries TRBV30 and TRBJ1-4; D is possibly TRBD1 (5 bases). Deletions cut 6 bases from V and 8 bases from J, with 16 bases between. The germline gives CDR1 GTSNPN, CDR2 SVGIG (reference sequence). The CDR3 loop spans 13 amino acids. The CDR3 protein is CACAQGLGEKLFF. The CDR3 bases are TGTGCCTGCGCTCAGGGCCTCGGGGAAAAACTGTTTTTT.